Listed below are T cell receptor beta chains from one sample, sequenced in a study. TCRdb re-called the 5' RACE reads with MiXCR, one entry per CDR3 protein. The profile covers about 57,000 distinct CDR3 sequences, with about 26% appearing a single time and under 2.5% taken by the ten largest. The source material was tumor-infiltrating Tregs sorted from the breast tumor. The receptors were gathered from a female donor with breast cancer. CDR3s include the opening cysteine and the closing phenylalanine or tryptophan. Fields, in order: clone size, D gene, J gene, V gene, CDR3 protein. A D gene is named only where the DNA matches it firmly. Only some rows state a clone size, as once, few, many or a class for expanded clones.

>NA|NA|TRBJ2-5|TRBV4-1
CASSQAPIETQYF
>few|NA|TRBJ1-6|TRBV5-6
CASSPRDSPLHF
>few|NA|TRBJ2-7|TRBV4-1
CASSQEQASSSEQYF
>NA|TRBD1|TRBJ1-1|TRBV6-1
CASSTSGQGITAFF
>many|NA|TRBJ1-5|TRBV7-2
CASRPGGSAQPQHF
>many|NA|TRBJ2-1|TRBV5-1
CASSTPVVDEQFF
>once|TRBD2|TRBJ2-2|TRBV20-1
CSAPRAGRAPGELVF
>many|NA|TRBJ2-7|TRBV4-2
CASSQSGTISYEQYF
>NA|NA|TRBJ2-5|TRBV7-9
CASSSGAQETQYF
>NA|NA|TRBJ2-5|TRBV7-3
CASSLGPGRETQYF
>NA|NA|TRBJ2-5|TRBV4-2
CAGSQAGRASQETQYF
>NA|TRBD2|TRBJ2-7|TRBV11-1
CASSVGLAGTYEQYF
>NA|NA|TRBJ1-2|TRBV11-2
CASSLGGAGGYTF
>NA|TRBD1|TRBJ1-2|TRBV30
CAWSGQGNYGYTF
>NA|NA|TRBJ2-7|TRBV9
CASARGRTYEQYF
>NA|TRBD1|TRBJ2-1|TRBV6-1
CASSVSQGVGYNEQFF
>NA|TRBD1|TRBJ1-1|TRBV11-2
CASSLTDRGPLAFF
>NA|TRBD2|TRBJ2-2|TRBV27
CASSLSREAGELFF
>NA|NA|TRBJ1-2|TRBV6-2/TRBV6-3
CASSYSGTSHRANYGYTF
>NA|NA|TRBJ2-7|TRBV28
CASSFKSGHLGEQYF
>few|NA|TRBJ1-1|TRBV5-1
CASSFGLGNTEAFF
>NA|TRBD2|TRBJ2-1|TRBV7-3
CASSSLAGVGNEQFF